These 11 T cell receptor beta chains originate from one sample sequenced in a study of neoadjuvant nivolumab and ipilimumab in lung cancer. Assay: immunoSEQ multiplex PCR; the TCRdb copy retains only in-frame clones and omits some. Counted here are about 23,000 clones, more than 65% occurring once; the ten biggest clones make up 20% to 25%. Sequences were derived from peripheral blood, sampled before neoadjuvant nivolumab, alone or with ipilimumab. The receptors here all came from an adult with non-small cell lung cancer.

This clone has a handful of counts. Distinct nucleotide sequences in the sample also encode this CDR3. The chain employs TRBV9 and TRBJ1-2; D uncertain. Germline V gene data show CDR1 as SGDLS and CDR2 as YYNGEE. Trimming took off 3 bases at V and 2 bases at J, with 11 bases between the two ends. There are 14 residues in the CDR3. CDR3 sequence: CASSAGQLNYGYTF. The CDR3 bases are TGTGCCAGCAGCGCTGGTCAGCTCAACTATGGCTACACCTTC.

This sequence joins TRBV7-2 and TRBJ1-3; no clear D gene. Trimming took 4 bases from V and 7 from J, leaving 8 bases between them. The CDR3 has 12 residues. Germline values: CDR1 SGHTA, CDR2 FQGNSA. The CDR3 nucleotides read TGTGCCAGCAGCTCTCGTTACAACACCATATATTTT. Amino acid sequence: CASSSRYNTIYF.

The V and J genes are TRBV6-1 and TRBJ1-5; a possible D gene is TRBD1 (5 bases). The CDR3 is made up of 12 amino acids. Germline V gives CDR1 MNHNS, CDR2 SASEGT. The V and J ends lost 4 bases and 5 bases respectively, with 6 bases between them. CDR3 sequence (DNA): TGTGCCAGCAGTGGGGGGGATCAGCCCCAGCATTTT. As protein: CASSGGDQPQHF.

V usage is TRBV5-1 and J usage is TRBJ2-7; 7 nucleotides match TRBD2. Germline V gene data show CDR1 as SGHRS and CDR2 as YFSETQ. The CDR3 extends over 15 amino acids. V trimming: 6 bases; J trimming: 1 base; junction bases outside the gene matches: 10. The CDR3 reads CASTFLLGGSYEQYF. Written as DNA, the CDR3 is TGCGCCAGCACCTTCTTATTGGGGGGGTCCTACGAGCAGTACTTC.

The chain uses TRBV18 and TRBJ2-5; no definite D call. Between the trimmed V and J ends, which lost 3 bases and 1 base, there was a span of 21 bases. Germline V CDR1 and CDR2: KGHSH, LQKENI. CDR3 size: 18 residues. CDR3 sequence (DNA): TGTGCCAGCTCACCGAGGACCCCAAAGCTCTCCGGCCAAGAGACCCAGTACTTC. Protein product: CASSPRTPKLSGQETQYF.

The V call is TRBV30, the J call TRBJ2-7; 8 bases are shared with TRBD2. This CDR3 region has 13 residues. J gave up 4 bases and V 5 bases, and 7 bases lay outside the gene matches. Germline V gives CDR1 GTSNPN, CDR2 SVGIG (reference sequence). CDR3 in DNA: TGTGCCTGGGGGGTGCGGGAGGAGTACGAGCAGTACTTC. Residues: CAWGVREEYEQYF.

Details on this clone: A junction end diverges from the germline sequence, so it may reflect a read error. The rearrangement joins TRBV5-1 to TRBJ1-4; D is ambiguous. The CDR3 sequence is 14 residues long. Per the germline V gene, CDR1 is SGHRS and CDR2 is YFSETQ. The CDR3 region is CASRFDLRGRKLFF. In DNA, the CDR3 is TGCGCCAGCCGCTTCGACCTCCGGGGAAGAAAACTGTTTTTT.

The CDR3 sequence: CASTWGAEDGYTF. The CDR3 bases are TGTGCCTCAACGTGGGGCGCAGAGGATGGCTACACCTTC. This sequence joins TRBV10-3 and TRBJ1-2; maybe TRBD1 (5 bases). The germline V gene has CDR1 ENHRY and CDR2 SYGVKD. CDR3 length: 13 amino acids. The germline V and J ends were trimmed by 11 bases and 6 bases, with 19 bases remaining between them.

This clone has just a few counts. The gene calls are TRBV18 and TRBJ2-7, with D perhaps being TRBD1 or TRBD2 (5 bases each). The V end was cut by 0 bases, the J end by 5 bases, with 14 bases between. The CDR3 totals 15 residues. Germline V gene data show CDR1 as KGHSH and CDR2 as LQKENI. CDR3 region: CASSPPLGRTHEQYF. The CDR3 coding sequence is TGTGCCAGCTCACCACCCCTGGGACGAACCCACGAGCAGTACTTC.

The rearrangement joins TRBV7-2 to TRBJ2-5; TRBD2 matches 9 bases. CDR1 and CDR2 (germline): SGHTA, FQGNSA. This CDR3 comprises 16 residues. V dropped 1 base and J dropped 5; count of bases not matched to a gene: 8. Here the CDR3 reads CASSLVAGGPGETQYF. Written as DNA, the CDR3 is TGTGCCAGCAGCTTAGTCGCGGGAGGGCCAGGGGAGACCCAGTACTTC. Full variable domain (remainder filled in from reference TRBV7-2 and TRBJ2-5): GAGVSQSPSNKVTEKGKDVELRCDPISGHTALYWYRQSLGQGLEFLIYFQGNSAPDKSGLPSDRFSAERTGGSVSTLTIQRTQQEDSAVYLCASSLVAGGPGETQYFGPGTRLLVL.

The gene calls are TRBV9 and TRBJ2-7; 8 nucleotides align to TRBD2. The CDR3 spans 13 residues. With 4 bases clipped from V and 7 bases from J, the junction kept 7 bases outside the gene matches. Germline assignment: CDR1 SGDLS and CDR2 YYNGEE. The chain's CDR3 is CASSPSTGGEQYF. In DNA form, the CDR3 reads TGTGCCAGCAGCCCGTCGACGGGGGGGGAGCAGTACTTC.